This T cell receptor (beta chain) derives from a study of blood T cell repertoires in COVID-19. The wider study: In each case, the material was cDNA or gDNA derived from T cells, B-cell-depleted T cells, or PBMCs.

Only in-frame clones appear in the TCRdb table, and some are missing; sequencing was by immunoSEQ multiplex PCR. Here the sample spans a few hundred thousand clones, 80% to 90% being singletons. The CDR3 loop spans 16 amino acids. Germline V gene sequence: CDR1 MDHEN, CDR2 SYDVKM. V lost 5 bases, J lost 2 bases, and 12 bases stayed unmatched. Participant age was about 18 to 89 years, and participants resided in approximately 25 US areas. Cohorts were assigned according to the clinical history that participants reported. The origin of this receptor is a woman aged 50 to 60 who had recovered from COVID-19. This chain links TRBV28 with TRBJ2-7; 7 bases are shared with TRBD1. The source material was PBMCs or T cells enriched from blood (not recorded which). The CDR3 bases are TGTGCCAGCAGTAGACTCACAGACAGGGCAACCTACGAGCAGTACTTC. This codes for CASSRLTDRATYEQYF.